Below, one T cell receptor (beta chain) is given with its context. Its antigen is unknown. PCR amplification relied on 60 Vbeta primers (plus 13 Jbeta primers). Profiled with immunoSEQ multiplex PCR; TCRdb holds only in-frame clones, not every one. The sample lists about 80,000 clones, approximately 80% occurring once. This specimen comes from a study of cytomegalovirus exposure and HLA in healthy donors. Study observations and caveats: A later analysis reportedly identified an Asian-associated ancestry cluster as carrying fewer N-insertions than the roughly 700-donor mean.

Trimming shortened V by 6 bases and J by 0 bases, and 12 bases separated the two germline ends. The CDR3 is 15 residues long. The germline V gene has CDR1 ENHRY and CDR2 SYGVKD. The chain links TRBV10-3 to TRBJ1-3; weak D call: TRBD1 (6 bases). The sequencing input was PBMCs. The TCR originated in a man between 45 and 60 years old in good health and CMV-seronegative. The DNA of the CDR3 is TGTGCCATCAGAGAGGACAGCAGCTCTGGAAACACCATATATTTT. Its protein is CAIREDSSSGNTIYF.